The count of the clone carrying this T cell receptor beta chain is one. The data were obtained in a study of blood T cell repertoires in COVID-19. For the study at large: Sites in the United States, Italy and Spain provided acute and convalescent COVID-19 samples.

Study members were between roughly 18 and 100 years old and lived in 24 US regions. Per the original methods: Nucleated cell number was recorded as an estimate derived from reference gene primer amplification. The assay was immunoSEQ multiplex PCR, and TCRdb's table has in-frame clones only and misses some. That table furnishes V, J and clone size, whereas the DNA furnished D and trimming. Of about 240,000 clones in the sample, approximately 83% were seen once. The CDR3 loop spans 13 amino acids. The germline V gene encodes CDR1 SNHLY and CDR2 FYNNEI. The V end was cut by 3 bases, the J end by 7 bases, with 10 bases between.

This receptor was identified in a woman between 40 and 50 years old with acute COVID-19. This chain connects TRBV2 to TRBJ1-5; D gene uncertain. The sample taken for sequencing was PBMCs or T cells enriched from blood (not recorded which). As DNA, the CDR3 is TGTGCCAGCAGTGAGGAGGCTCTACAGCCCCAGCATTTT. Residues: CASSEEALQPQHF.